Here is one TCR beta chain with its context. The CDR3 is 14 amino acids. Between the trimmed V and J ends, which lost 0 bases and 4 bases, there was a span of 6 bases. Germline loops: CDR1 SGHDN, CDR2 FVKESK. Here immunoSEQ multiplex PCR was the method, and the copy in TCRdb shows in-frame clones only, minus some. The table lists approximately 28,000 clones, 90% to 95% of them singletons, with 9.5% to 15% in the top ten. The data derive from a study of control samples from healthy donors and cancer patients. The J gene is TRBJ2-2, the V gene TRBV14; no clear D gene. Sequenced input: PBMCs. This receptor was taken from a man aged 45 to 65 with lung cancer. CDR3 bases: TGTGCCAGCAGCCAAGATACCGGCACCGGGGAGCTGTTTTTT. It specifies CASSQDTGTGELFF.